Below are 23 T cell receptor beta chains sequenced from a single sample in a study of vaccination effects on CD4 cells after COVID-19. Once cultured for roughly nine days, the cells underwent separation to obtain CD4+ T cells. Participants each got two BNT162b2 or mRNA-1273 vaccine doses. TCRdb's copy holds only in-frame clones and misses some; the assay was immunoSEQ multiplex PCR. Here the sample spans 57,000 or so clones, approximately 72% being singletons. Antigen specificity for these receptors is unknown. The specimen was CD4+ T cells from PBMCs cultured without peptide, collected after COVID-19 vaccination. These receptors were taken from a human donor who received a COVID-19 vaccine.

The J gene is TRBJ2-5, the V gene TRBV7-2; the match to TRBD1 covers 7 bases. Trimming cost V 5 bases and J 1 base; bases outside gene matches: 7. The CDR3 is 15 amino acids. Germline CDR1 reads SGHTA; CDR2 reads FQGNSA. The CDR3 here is CASSLDRWSQETQYF. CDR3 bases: TGTGCCAGCAGCCTGGACAGGTGGTCCCAAGAGACCCAGTACTTC.

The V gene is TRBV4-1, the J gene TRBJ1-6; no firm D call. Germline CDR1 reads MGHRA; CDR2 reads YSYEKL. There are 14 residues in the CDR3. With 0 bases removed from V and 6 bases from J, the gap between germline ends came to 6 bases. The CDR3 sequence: CASSQEVPNSPLHF. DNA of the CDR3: TGCGCCAGCAGCCAAGAAGTCCCTAATTCACCCCTCCACTTT.

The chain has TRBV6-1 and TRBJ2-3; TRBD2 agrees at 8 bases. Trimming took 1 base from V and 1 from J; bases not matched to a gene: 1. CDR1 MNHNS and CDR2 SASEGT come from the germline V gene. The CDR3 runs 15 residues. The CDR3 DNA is TGTGCCAGCAGTGAAGAAGCGGGAGGCACAGATACGCAGTATTTT. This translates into CASSEEAGGTDTQYF.

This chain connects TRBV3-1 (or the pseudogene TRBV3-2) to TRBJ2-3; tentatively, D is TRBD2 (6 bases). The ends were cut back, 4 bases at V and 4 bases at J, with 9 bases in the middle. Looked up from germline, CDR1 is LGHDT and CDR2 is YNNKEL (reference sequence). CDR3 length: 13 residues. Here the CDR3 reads CASSLGLADTQYF. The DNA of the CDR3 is TGTGCCAGCAGCCTGGGACTTGCAGATACGCAGTATTTT.

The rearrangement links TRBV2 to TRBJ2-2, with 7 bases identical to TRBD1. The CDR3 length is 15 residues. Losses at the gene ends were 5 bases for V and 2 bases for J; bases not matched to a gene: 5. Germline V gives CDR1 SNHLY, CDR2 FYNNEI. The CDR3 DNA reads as TGTGCCAGCAGTCTAGACAGGGTTAACACCGGGGAGCTGTTTTTT. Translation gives CASSLDRVNTGELFF.

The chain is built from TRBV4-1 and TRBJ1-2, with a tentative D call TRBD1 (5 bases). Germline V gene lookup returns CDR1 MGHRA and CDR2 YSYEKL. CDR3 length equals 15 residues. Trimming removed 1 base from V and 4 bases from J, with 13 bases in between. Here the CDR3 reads CASSQGEGTPYGYTF. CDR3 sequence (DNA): TGCGCCAGCAGCCAAGGGGAAGGGACTCCCTATGGCTACACCTTC.

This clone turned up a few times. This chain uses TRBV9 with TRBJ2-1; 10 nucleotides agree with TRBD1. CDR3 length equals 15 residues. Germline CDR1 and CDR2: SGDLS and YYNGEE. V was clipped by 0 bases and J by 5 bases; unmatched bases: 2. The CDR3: CASSVGTGGNNEQFF. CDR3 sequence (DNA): TGTGCCAGCAGCGTAGGGACAGGGGGAAACAATGAGCAGTTCTTC. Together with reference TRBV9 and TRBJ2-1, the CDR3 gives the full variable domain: DSGVTQTPKHLITATGQRVTLRCSPRSGDLSVYWYQQSLDQGLQFLIQYYNGEERAKGNILERFSAQQFPDLHSELNLSSLELGDSALYFCASSVGTGGNNEQFFGPGTRLTVL.

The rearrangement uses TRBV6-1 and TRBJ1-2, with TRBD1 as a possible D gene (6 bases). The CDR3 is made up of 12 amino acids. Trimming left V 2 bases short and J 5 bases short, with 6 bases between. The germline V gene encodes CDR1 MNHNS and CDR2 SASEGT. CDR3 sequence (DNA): TGTGCCAGCAGTGAACAGGGGTATGGCTACACCTTC. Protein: CASSEQGYGYTF.

CDR3 DNA sequence: TGTGCCAGCAGTTTTCTAGCGGGAGAGAACAATGAGCAGTTCTTC. Its translation is CASSFLAGENNEQFF. This rearrangement joins TRBV6-5 to TRBJ2-1; 10 positions agree with TRBD2. V trimming: 4 bases; J trimming: 5 bases; junction bases outside the gene matches: 5. The germline V gene has CDR1 MNHEY and CDR2 SVGAGI. This CDR3 contains 15 residues.

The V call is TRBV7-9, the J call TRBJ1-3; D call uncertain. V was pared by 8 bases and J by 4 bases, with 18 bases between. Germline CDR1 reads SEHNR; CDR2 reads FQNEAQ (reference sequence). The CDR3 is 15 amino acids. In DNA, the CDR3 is TGTGCCAGCTCCCGGGCAGGTTTCGACGGAAACACCATATATTTT. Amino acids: CASSRAGFDGNTIYF. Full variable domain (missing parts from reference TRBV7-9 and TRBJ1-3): DTGVSQNPRHKITKRGQNVTFRCDPISEHNRLYWYRQTLGQGPEFLTYFQNEAQLEKSRLLSDRFSAERPKGSFSTLEIQRTEQGDSAMYLCASSRAGFDGNTIYFGEGSWLTVV.

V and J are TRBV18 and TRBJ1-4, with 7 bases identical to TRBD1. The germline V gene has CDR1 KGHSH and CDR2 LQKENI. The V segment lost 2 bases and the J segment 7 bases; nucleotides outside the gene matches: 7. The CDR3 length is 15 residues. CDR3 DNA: TGTGCCAGCTCACCATTCGAGGGGGCTGGTGAAAAACTGTTTTTT. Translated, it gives CASSPFEGAGEKLFF. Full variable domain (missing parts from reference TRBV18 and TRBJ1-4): NAGVMQNPRHLVRRRGQEARLRCSPMKGHSHVYWYRQLPEEGLKFMVYLQKENIIDESGMPKERFSAEFPKEGPSILRIQQVVRGDSAAYFCASSPFEGAGEKLFFGSGTQLSVL.

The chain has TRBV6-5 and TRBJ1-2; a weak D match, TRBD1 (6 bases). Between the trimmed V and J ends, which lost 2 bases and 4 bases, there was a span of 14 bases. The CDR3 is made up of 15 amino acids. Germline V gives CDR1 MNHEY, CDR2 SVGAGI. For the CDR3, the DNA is TGTGCCAGCAGTTACGTAGGGGGTATATCCTATGGCTACACCTTC. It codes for CASSYVGGISYGYTF.

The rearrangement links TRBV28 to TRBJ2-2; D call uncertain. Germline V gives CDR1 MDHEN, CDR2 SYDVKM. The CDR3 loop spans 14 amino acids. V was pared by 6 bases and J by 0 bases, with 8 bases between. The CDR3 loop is CASSQETNTGELFF. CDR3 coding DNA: TGTGCCAGCAGCCAGGAGACGAACACCGGGGAGCTGTTTTTT.

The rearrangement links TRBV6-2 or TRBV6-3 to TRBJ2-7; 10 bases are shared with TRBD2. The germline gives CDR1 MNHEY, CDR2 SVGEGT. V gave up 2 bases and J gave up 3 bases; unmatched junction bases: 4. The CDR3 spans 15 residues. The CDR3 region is CASSYRTSGNYEQYF. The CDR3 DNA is TGTGCCAGCAGTTACCGGACTAGCGGAAACTACGAGCAGTACTTC.

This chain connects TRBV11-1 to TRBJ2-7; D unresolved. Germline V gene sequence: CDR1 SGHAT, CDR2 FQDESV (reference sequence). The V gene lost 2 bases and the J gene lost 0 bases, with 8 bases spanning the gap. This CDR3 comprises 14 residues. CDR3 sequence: CASSLRTDSYEQYF. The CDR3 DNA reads TGTGCCAGCAGCTTAAGGACGGACTCCTACGAGCAGTACTTC. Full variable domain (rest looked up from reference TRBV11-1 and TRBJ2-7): EAEVAQSPRYKITEKSQAVAFWCDPISGHATLYWYRQILGQGPELLVQFQDESVVDDSQLPKDRFSAERLKGVDSTLKIQPAELGDSAMYLCASSLRTDSYEQYFGPGTRLTVT.

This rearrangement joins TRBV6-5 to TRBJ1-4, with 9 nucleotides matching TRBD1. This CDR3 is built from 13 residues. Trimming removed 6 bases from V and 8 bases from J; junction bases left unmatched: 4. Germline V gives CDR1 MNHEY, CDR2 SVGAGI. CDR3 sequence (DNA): TGTGCCAGCAGGGACAGGGGAGGGGAAAAACTGTTTTTT. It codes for CASRDRGGEKLFF.

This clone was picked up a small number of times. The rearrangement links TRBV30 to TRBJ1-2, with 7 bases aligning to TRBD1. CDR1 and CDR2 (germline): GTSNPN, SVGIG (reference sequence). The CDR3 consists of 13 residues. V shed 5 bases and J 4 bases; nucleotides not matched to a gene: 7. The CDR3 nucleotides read TGTGCCTGGGGAGACCGGGACAGCTATGGCTACACCTTC. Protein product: CAWGDRDSYGYTF.

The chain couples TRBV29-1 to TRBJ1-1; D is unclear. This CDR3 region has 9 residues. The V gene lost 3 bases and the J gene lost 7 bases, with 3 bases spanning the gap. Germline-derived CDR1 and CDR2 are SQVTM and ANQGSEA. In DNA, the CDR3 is TGCAGCGTTGACAGTGAAGCTTTCTTT. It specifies CSVDSEAFF.

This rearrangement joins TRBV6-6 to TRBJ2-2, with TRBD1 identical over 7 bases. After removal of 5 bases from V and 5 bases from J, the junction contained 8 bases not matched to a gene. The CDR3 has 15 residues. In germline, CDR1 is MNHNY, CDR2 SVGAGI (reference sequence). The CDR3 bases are TGTGCCAGCAGTCCCCGAGAGGGGGCGACCGGGGAGCTGTTTTTT. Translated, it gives CASSPREGATGELFF.

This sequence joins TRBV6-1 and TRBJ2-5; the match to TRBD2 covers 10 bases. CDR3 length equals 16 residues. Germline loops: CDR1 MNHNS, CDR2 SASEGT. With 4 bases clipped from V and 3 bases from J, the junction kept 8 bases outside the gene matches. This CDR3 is CASSVRPSGGKETQYF. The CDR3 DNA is TGTGCCAGCAGTGTCCGACCTAGCGGGGGAAAAGAGACCCAGTACTTC.

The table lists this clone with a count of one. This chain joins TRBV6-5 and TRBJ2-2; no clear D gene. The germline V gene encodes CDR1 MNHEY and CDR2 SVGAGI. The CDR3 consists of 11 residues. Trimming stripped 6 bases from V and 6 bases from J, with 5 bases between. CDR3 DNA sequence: TGTGCCAGCAGACGGGCCGGGGAGCTGTTTTTT. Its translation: CASRRAGELFF.

The CDR3 reads CASRPGQGAYEQYF. The CDR3 nucleotides read TGTGCCAGCAGACCGGGACAGGGGGCCTACGAGCAGTACTTC. This chain links TRBV6-5 with TRBJ2-7, with 11 bases aligning to TRBD1. Losses at the gene ends were 6 bases for V and 2 bases for J; bases not matched to a gene: 3. Germline V CDR1 and CDR2: MNHEY, SVGAGI. This CDR3 is built from 14 residues.

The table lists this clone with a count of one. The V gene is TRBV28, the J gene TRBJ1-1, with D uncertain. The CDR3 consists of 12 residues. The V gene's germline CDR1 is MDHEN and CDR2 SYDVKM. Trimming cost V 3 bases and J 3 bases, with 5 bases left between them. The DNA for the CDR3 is TGTGCCAGCAGTTTGGCTTACACTGAAGCTTTCTTT. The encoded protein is CASSLAYTEAFF.